These 9 T cell receptor beta chains share one sample of origin, sequenced in a study of T-cell memory formation after mild COVID-19. Via MiXCR, TCRdb re-called the 5' RACE reads, giving one row per CDR3 protein. This repertoire shows about 400,000 distinct CDR3 sequences, about a sixth found once; its top ten account for about 22%. Sequencing used PBMCs or a T cell subset sorted from them (not recorded which). Source of these receptors: a man aged 18 to 29 who had mild COVID-19 (a few samples of this study predate the infection). Cell type and time point are not known.

This clonotype appeared a few times. The chain uses TRBV6-2 or TRBV6-3 and TRBJ2-1, with D perhaps TRBD1 (5 bases). Trimming shortened V by 4 bases and J by 10 bases, and 17 bases separated the two germline ends. The V gene's germline CDR1 is MNHEY and CDR2 SVGEGT. This CDR3 has 14 amino acids. The CDR3 DNA follows: TGTGCCAGCAGTTCTTTAAAGACAGAAACCGAGCAGTTCTTC. Its translation is CASSSLKTETEQFF.

This clonotype was seen a few times. This sequence joins TRBV15 and TRBJ1-2; 7 nucleotides match TRBD1. The V gene's germline CDR1 is LNHNV and CDR2 YYDKDF (reference sequence). The V gene end was trimmed by 3 bases and the J gene end by 1 base; junction bases not matched to a gene: 8. The CDR3 consists of 16 residues. The CDR3 loop reads CATSRGSGTVNYGYTF. In DNA form, the CDR3 reads TGTGCCACCAGCAGGGGATCTGGGACAGTTAACTATGGCTACACCTTC.

This clonotype was recorded a few times. The gene calls are TRBV7-9 and TRBJ2-4; 9 nucleotides align to TRBD2. Per germline, CDR1 SEHNR and CDR2 FQNEAQ (reference sequence). Trimming took 2 bases from V and 5 from J; bases not matched to a gene: 10. This CDR3 has 17 amino acids. DNA for the CDR3: TGTGCCAGCAGCTTACGGCCTAGCGGGGTCTTTCAAAACATTCAGTACTTC. This sequence encodes CASSLRPSGVFQNIQYF.

This clonotype has a count of ten or more. The chain combines TRBV5-8 with TRBJ1-1, with 8 nucleotides matching TRBD1. Losses at the gene ends were 0 bases for V and 3 bases for J; bases not matched to a gene: 1. Germline lookup yields CDR1 SGHTS and CDR2 YDEGEE. The CDR3 consists of 14 residues. This CDR3 is CASSLETGDTEAFF. As DNA, the CDR3 is TGTGCCAGCAGCTTGGAGACAGGGGACACTGAAGCTTTCTTT.

J is TRBJ1-4 and V is TRBV12-3 or TRBV12-4, with D perhaps matching TRBD1 (6 bases). V lost 3 bases to trimming and J lost 8 bases, with 10 bases between them. CDR3 length equals 13 residues. CDR3 region: CASSFGGREKLFF. The CDR3 bases are TGTGCCAGCAGTTTTGGGGGCCGCGAAAAACTGTTTTTT.

The V gene is TRBV7-8, the J gene TRBJ2-7, with a tentative D call TRBD2 (6 bases). Germline V gene lookup returns CDR1 SGHVS and CDR2 FQNEAQ. This CDR3 comprises 13 residues. V lost 5 bases and J 4 bases, leaving 12 bases between the germline ends. This CDR3 is CASSHGGVYEQYV. DNA for the CDR3: TGTGCCAGCAGCCACGGCGGGGTATACGAGCAGTACGTC.

This clonotype was counted only a few times. The rearrangement joins TRBV7-9 to TRBJ2-1, with TRBD2 as a possible D gene (6 bases). This CDR3 region has 15 residues. The V and J ends lost 6 bases and 11 bases respectively, with 23 bases between them. CDR1 is SEHNR and CDR2 is FQNEAQ in the germline V gene (reference sequence). CDR3 amino acids: CASRHPPGDLPKQFF. The CDR3 nucleotides read TGTGCCAGCAGACACCCCCCGGGGGACCTACCGAAGCAGTTCTTC.

The chain combines TRBV12-3 or TRBV12-4 with TRBJ1-1; no definite D call. Trimming pared 0 bases from V and 4 bases from J, leaving 9 bases between. This CDR3 spans 14 amino acids. As DNA, the CDR3 is TGTGCCAGCAGTTTAGCGACGGCCGGCACTGAAGCTTTCTTT. It specifies CASSLATAGTEAFF.

The chain links TRBV5-1 to TRBJ2-6; no firm D call. The CDR3 covers 13 residues. Germline-derived CDR1 and CDR2 are SGHRS and YFSETQ. V was shortened by 4 bases and J by 4 bases, with 6 bases between the two germline ends. The CDR3 loop reads CASSEPGANVLTF. The DNA of the CDR3 is TGCGCCAGCAGCGAACCCGGGGCCAACGTCCTGACTTTC.